The 22 T cell receptor beta chains given below trace back to one sample, sequenced in a study of blood T cell repertoires in COVID-19. Only in-frame clones appear in the TCRdb table, and some are missing; sequencing was by immunoSEQ multiplex PCR. The data contain some 120,000 clones, roughly 82% of them seen just once; the ten biggest clones take up 5% to 6%. The specimen was peripheral blood. All receptors derive from a human donor in a cohort sampled during active COVID-19.

A single count supports this clone. The genes are TRBV11-3 and TRBJ2-1; D gene unclear. V was shortened by 3 bases and J by 4 bases, with 7 bases between the two germline ends. The CDR3 totals 13 residues. Looked up from germline, CDR1 is SGHNT and CDR2 is YENEEA. CDR3 DNA sequence: TGTGCCAGCAGCTTCCTCCCGTACAATGAGCAGTTCTTC. It is translated as CASSFLPYNEQFF.

This chain joins TRBV7-9 and TRBJ2-7, with D maybe TRBD1 (6 bases). The CDR3 runs 14 residues. Trimming left V 5 bases short and J 2 bases short, with 13 bases between. CDR1 is SEHNR, CDR2 FQNEAQ, per germline (reference sequence). Here the CDR3 DNA reads TGTGCCAGCAGCGGCCTGGACAGCCCCTACGAGCAGTACTTC. This encodes CASSGLDSPYEQYF.

This rearrangement joins TRBV11-3 to TRBJ2-3; possible D gene TRBD1, 6 bases. V was shortened by 5 bases and J by 0 bases, with 9 bases between the two germline ends. CDR3 size: 14 residues. CDR1 and CDR2 (germline): SGHNT, YENEEA. CDR3 region: CASSQTGSTDTQYF. In DNA form, the CDR3 reads TGTGCCAGCAGCCAAACAGGGAGCACAGATACGCAGTATTTT.

This CDR3 reads CASSIADRVDETQYF. In DNA form, the CDR3 reads TGTGCCAGTAGTATAGCGGACAGGGTGGATGAGACCCAGTACTTC. The chain recombines TRBV19 with TRBJ2-5, with TRBD1 matching over 8 bases. CDR1 LNHDA and CDR2 SQIVND come from the germline V gene (reference sequence). The CDR3 extends over 15 amino acids. Trimming at V came to 1 base and at J to 5 bases, leaving 6 bases not matched to a gene. The full variable domain, completed using reference TRBV19 and TRBJ2-5, is DGGITQSPKYLFRKEGQNVTLSCEQNLNHDAMYWYRQDPGQGLRLIYYSQIVNDFQKGDIAEGYSVSREKKESFPLTVTSAQKNPTAFYLCASSIADRVDETQYFGPGTRLLVL.

The chain joins TRBV27 to TRBJ2-7, with TRBD2 as a possible D gene (5 bases). The V and J ends lost 6 bases and 3 bases respectively, with 15 bases between them. Per germline, CDR1 MNHEY and CDR2 SMNVEV (reference sequence). The CDR3 is made up of 14 amino acids. The CDR3 DNA is TGTGCCAGCAGGAAACTAGAGTGGAGCTACGAGCAGTACTTC. Its protein product is CASRKLEWSYEQYF.

This chain connects TRBV3-1 (or the pseudogene TRBV3-2) to TRBJ1-2; 7 nucleotides align to TRBD1. The germline V gene has CDR1 LGHDT and CDR2 YNNKEL (reference sequence). The CDR3 covers 15 residues. J was trimmed by 7 bases and V by 3 bases; bases with no gene match: 11. Written as DNA, the CDR3 is TGTGCCAGCAGCCAGGGGGACAGTCGACGGATTGGCTACACCTTC. It is translated as CASSQGDSRRIGYTF.

A few counts support this clone. The chain combines TRBV28 with TRBJ1-6; 7 positions agree with TRBD1. V trimming: 6 bases; J trimming: 12 bases; junction bases outside the gene matches: 11. The CDR3 contains 14 residues. CDR1 and CDR2 (germline): MDHEN, SYDVKM. This CDR3 is CASSVGTAKEPLHF. For the CDR3, the DNA is TGTGCCAGCAGCGTAGGGACAGCGAAGGAACCCCTCCACTTT. The full variable domain, with the rest looked up from reference TRBV28 and TRBJ1-6, is DVKVTQSSRYLVKRTGEKVFLECVQDMDHENMFWYRQDPGLGLRLIYFSYDVKMKEKGDIPEGYSVSREKKERFSLILESASTNQTSMYLCASSVGTAKEPLHFGNGTRLTVT.

The chain employs TRBV3-1 (or the pseudogene TRBV3-2) and TRBJ1-4; no clear D gene. V was shortened by 0 bases and J by 7 bases, with 9 bases between the two germline ends. The CDR3 consists of 14 residues. Germline CDR1 reads LGHDT; CDR2 reads YNNKEL (reference sequence). The CDR3 DNA sequence: TGTGCCAGCAGCCAAGAGGGGAGAGGTGAAAAACTGTTTTTT. This encodes CASSQEGRGEKLFF.

The chain employs TRBV24-1 and TRBJ2-5, with 8 bases matching TRBD2. Germline V gene lookup returns CDR1 KGHDR and CDR2 SFDVKD. Unmatched junction bases numbered 8, after V lost 6 bases and J lost 3 bases. CDR3 length equals 15 residues. DNA for the CDR3: TGTGCCACCAGTTCTTCCGGGAGGGGGGAAGAGACCCAGTACTTC. It specifies CATSSSGRGEETQYF.

This clone is a singleton in its sample. The CDR3 region is CASRLAGGEYEQYF. CDR3 DNA sequence: TGTGCCAGCAGACTAGCGGGAGGGGAGTACGAGCAGTACTTC. The chain recombines TRBV6-5 with TRBJ2-7; TRBD2 matches at 13 bases. The CDR3 extends over 14 amino acids. Germline V lookup: CDR1 MNHEY, CDR2 SVGAGI. Trimming took 6 bases from V and 4 from J; bases not matched to a gene: 3.

The chain employs TRBV28 and TRBJ2-1; 16 nucleotides align to TRBD2. The germline V gene has CDR1 MDHEN and CDR2 SYDVKM. This CDR3 has 16 residues. J lost 8 bases, V lost 8 bases, and 9 bases had no gene match. In nucleotides, the CDR3 is TGTGCCAGCGGGGCCGGGACTAGCGGGAGGGGCCATGAGCAGTTCTTC. Translated: CASGAGTSGRGHEQFF.

The V and J genes are TRBV11-2 and TRBJ2-7; D is uncertain. V was clipped by 0 bases and J by 5 bases, with 8 bases between them. The CDR3 spans 13 residues. The germline CDR1 and CDR2 sequences are SGHAT and FQNNGV. The CDR3 is CASSLDRSDEQYF. CDR3 bases: TGTGCCAGCAGCTTAGATAGGAGCGACGAGCAGTACTTC.

The CDR3 spells CASSLSRGETQYF. CDR3 nucleotides: TGCGCCAGCAGCCTTTCCCGAGGGGAGACCCAGTACTTC. This chain links TRBV4-1 with TRBJ2-5; D possibly corresponds to TRBD2 (5 bases). Germline lookup yields CDR1 MGHRA and CDR2 YSYEKL. This CDR3 comprises 13 residues. V dropped 4 bases and J dropped 5 bases, with 11 bases sitting between them.

The V call is TRBV7-2, the J call TRBJ1-6; 7 nucleotides align to TRBD1. J was trimmed by 11 bases and V by 1 base; bases with no gene match: 5. The germline CDR1 and CDR2 sequences are SGHTA and FQGNSA. The CDR3 consists of 14 residues. The CDR3 loop is CASSLGGGKPPLHF. DNA for the CDR3: TGTGCCAGCAGCTTAGGAGGGGGCAAGCCACCCCTCCACTTT.

The J gene is TRBJ1-5, the V gene TRBV2; perhaps TRBD1 as D (5 bases). The ends were cut back, 3 bases at V and 0 bases at J, with 12 bases in the middle. Germline assignment: CDR1 SNHLY and CDR2 FYNNEI. The CDR3 consists of 16 residues. This CDR3 is CASSDLSGFSNQPQHF. The CDR3 DNA reads as TGTGCCAGCAGTGATCTATCAGGGTTTAGCAATCAGCCCCAGCATTTT.

The rearrangement links TRBV11-2 to TRBJ2-1; TRBD2 matches 13 bases. Losses at the gene ends were 3 bases for V and 4 bases for J; bases not matched to a gene: 9. Germline CDR1 reads SGHAT; CDR2 reads FQNNGV. The CDR3 consists of 18 residues. The CDR3 sequence is CASSFQAGLAGAYNEQFF. The CDR3 region has the DNA TGTGCCAGCAGCTTCCAAGCAGGACTAGCGGGAGCTTACAATGAGCAGTTCTTC.

The CDR3 protein is CASSPLAGAVGELFF. DNA of the CDR3: TGTGCCAGCTCACCACTAGCGGGAGCGGTCGGGGAGCTGTTTTTT. The chain couples TRBV18 to TRBJ2-2; 9 bases map to TRBD2. This CDR3 is 15 amino acids long. Losses at the gene ends were 1 base for V and 7 bases for J; bases not matched to a gene: 4. CDR1 and CDR2 (germline): KGHSH, LQKENI.

This clone was counted only a few times. The V gene is TRBV19, the J gene TRBJ2-6; TRBD1 agrees at 8 bases. With V trimmed by 5 bases and J by 3 bases, 9 bases remained unmatched. CDR3 length equals 17 residues. Germline V gene sequence: CDR1 LNHDA, CDR2 SQIVND (reference sequence). CDR3 bases: TGTGCCAGTAGTCCAGGACAGGGAAAGAGTGGGGCCAACGTCCTGACTTTC. Translating it yields CASSPGQGKSGANVLTF.

V is TRBV7-9 and J is TRBJ1-1; D call uncertain. V dropped 3 bases and J dropped 0 bases, with 11 bases sitting between them. CDR3 size: 15 residues. Germline V gene sequence: CDR1 SEHNR, CDR2 FQNEAQ (reference sequence). CDR3 nucleotide sequence: TGTGCCAGCAGCTTTGGGCAGGTCCTGAACACTGAAGCTTTCTTT. This translates into CASSFGQVLNTEAFF.

The rearrangement joins TRBV10-1 to TRBJ2-1; 10 nucleotides match TRBD2. Germline V gene data show CDR1 as WNHNN and CDR2 as SYGVQD (reference sequence). This CDR3 comprises 19 residues. The V gene end was trimmed by 0 bases and the J gene end by 2 bases; junction bases not matched to a gene: 10. The CDR3 is CASSESRLAGEGPYNEQFF. As DNA, the CDR3 is TGCGCCAGCAGTGAGTCGAGGCTAGCGGGAGAGGGCCCCTACAATGAGCAGTTCTTC.

DNA for the CDR3: TGTGCCAGCAGCTCGGACAAGGTGGGACAGGGGGTTGGTGAGCAGTTCTTC. It yields the protein CASSSDKVGQGVGEQFF. This chain links TRBV5-4 with TRBJ2-1; 11 positions agree with TRBD1. This CDR3 spans 17 amino acids. Germline-derived CDR1 and CDR2 are SGHNT and YYREEE (reference sequence). J gave up 9 bases and V 3 bases, and 14 bases lay outside the gene matches.

V gene TRBV7-3 combines with J gene TRBJ2-3, with D possibly being TRBD2 (5 bases). There are 14 residues in the CDR3. Germline values: CDR1 SGHTA, CDR2 FQGTGA. The V end was cut by 3 bases, the J end by 5 bases, with 12 bases between. The CDR3 sequence: CASSLEDPGDTQYF. The CDR3 DNA reads as TGTGCCAGCAGCTTGGAGGACCCGGGAGATACGCAGTATTTT.